This T cell receptor beta chain was documented in a study of beta chain features in type 1 diabetes. The V and J ends lost 5 bases and 2 bases respectively, with 13 bases between them. The CDR3 runs 14 residues. From germline, CDR1 is LNHDA and CDR2 SQIVND (reference sequence). What was sequenced were expressed TCRB transcripts, since all of the isolated RNA had been reverse transcribed. The table came from immunoSEQ multiplex PCR; TCRdb's copy has only in-frame clones and leaves some out. Of more than 120,000 clones listed, around 9.3% were seen once; the top ten hold approximately 1.3%. Study-wide findings and caveats: The study found moderately but significantly shorter TCRB CDR3s in all four CD4+ subsets of Type 1 diabetes patients. PCR might show a preference for shorter templates, equally across patients and controls. In the patient group, naive, central memory and Treg TCRB repertoires seemed more alike than in the healthy donor group.

This clone has only a few counts. Its antigen is currently unknown. The rearrangement links TRBV19 to TRBJ2-7, with D possibly matching TRBD2 (5 bases). The receptor was derived from a man between 18 and 29 years old in good health. The specimen was naive CD4+ T cells from blood. Here the CDR3 reads CASSYREGTYEQYF. The CDR3 bases are TGTGCCAGTAGTTACCGGGAAGGGACCTACGAGCAGTACTTC.